This T cell receptor (beta chain) was sequenced in a study of PD-L1 blockade in urothelial cancer. Study details: Atezolizumab (1,200 mg intravenously every 3 weeks) began in about 2014 for patients. T cell content in blood samples showed a median of around 150,000. Broader study findings: Those with durable benefit had larger increases in tumor-associated blood clones at 3 weeks.

The CDR3 loop spans 16 amino acids. Trimming cost V 0 bases and J 0 bases; bases outside gene matches: 5. Germline V gene sequence: CDR1 GTSNPN, CDR2 SVGIG (reference sequence). A word on this clone: Its antigen is undetermined.

Assay: immunoSEQ multiplex PCR; the TCRdb copy retains only in-frame clones and omits some. The repertoire includes roughly 130,000 clones, around 85% of them detected once, and 2.5% to 4% sits in the top ten. Time point noted: pretreatment peripheral blood. This sequence joins TRBV30 and TRBJ2-1; 7 bases are a match to TRBD2. The sample was PBMCs, taken around atezolizumab (anti-PD-L1) treatment. The receptor was isolated from a man between 50 and 59 years old with urothelial cancer. The CDR3 sequence is CAWSVQGLDSYNEQFF. Written as DNA, the CDR3 is TGTGCCTGGAGTGTACAAGGACTAGACTCCTACAATGAGCAGTTCTTC.